A single T cell receptor beta chain is shown here with its context. Its antigen is currently unknown. At one of its ends the junction is not consistent with the germline gene, which may arise from a read error. The TCR beta CDR3 region was amplified by multiplex PCR employing 32 V and 13 J primers. TCRdb independently ran MiXCR on the multiplex PCR reads; one entry per CDR3 protein. The data hold about 22,000 distinct CDR3 sequences, with about 30% observed a single time. With 600 ng used per sample, the template was genomic DNA from bulk tumor. Surgery yielded several widely spaced biopsies per primary tumor. Those enrolled were patients newly diagnosed with untreated non-small cell lung cancer and undergoing curative surgery. There are 15 residues in the CDR3. Germline V CDR1 and CDR2: LGHDT, YNNKEL (reference sequence). The record originates from a study of immune heterogeneity within non-small cell lung tumors. Study information: The composition of the tumors was several squamous cell carcinomas, 9 to 10 non-squamous carcinomas and 1 not otherwise specified. Regarding the study as a whole: For local T-cell clonality, the correlation with local tumor mutational burden was moderate but significant (R approximately 0.34). Identical dominant CDR3 beta clonotypes recurred among a patient's tumor sites, alongside site-unique high-frequency clones.

The material sequenced was lung tumor tissue. The genes are TRBV3-1 and TRBJ2-7; 7 bases align to TRBD2. The source of this sequence is a man between 35 and 55 years old with non-small cell lung cancer. The CDR3 DNA reads TGTGCCAGCAGCCAAGCCCTAGCGGCTTACTACGAGCGGTACTTC. Amino acid sequence: CASSQALAAYYERYF.